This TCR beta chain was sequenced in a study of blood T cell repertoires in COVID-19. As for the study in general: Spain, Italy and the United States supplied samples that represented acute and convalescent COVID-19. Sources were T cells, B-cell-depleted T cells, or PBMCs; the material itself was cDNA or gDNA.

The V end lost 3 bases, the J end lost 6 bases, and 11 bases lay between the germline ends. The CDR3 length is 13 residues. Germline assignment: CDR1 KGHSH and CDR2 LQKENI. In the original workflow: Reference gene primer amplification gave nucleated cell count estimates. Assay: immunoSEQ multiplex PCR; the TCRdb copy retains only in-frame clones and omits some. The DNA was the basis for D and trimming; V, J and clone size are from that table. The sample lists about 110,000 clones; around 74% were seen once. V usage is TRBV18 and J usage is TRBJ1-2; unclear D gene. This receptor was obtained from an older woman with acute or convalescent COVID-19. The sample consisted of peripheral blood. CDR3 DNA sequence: TGTGCCAGCTCACCCAGGACTGGGGATGGCTACACCTTC. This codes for CASSPRTGDGYTF. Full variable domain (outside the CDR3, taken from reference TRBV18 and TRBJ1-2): NAGVMQNPRHLVRRRGQEARLRCSPMKGHSHVYWYRQLPEEGLKFMVYLQKENIIDESGMPKERFSAEFPKEGPSILRIQQVVRGDSAAYFCASSPRTGDGYTFGSGTRLTVV.